These 14 T cell receptor beta chains share one sample of origin, sequenced in a study of a mutant IDH1 vaccine in newly diagnosed glioma. Data came from immunoSEQ multiplex PCR; TCRdb stores just in-frame clones and leaves some out. The repertoire includes roughly 40,000 clones, about nine tenths of them detected once, and around 2.5% sits in the top ten. Their target antigens are unknown. Time point indicated: week 5, during vaccination. Topical imiquimod was applied with each vaccine dose, which held 300 ug of mutant IDH1 20-mer peptide. This specimen was PBMCs, taken from a glioma patient whose treatment included an IDH1 peptide vaccine. Receptor source: a man aged 50-60 years with glioma.

This chain joins TRBV14 and TRBJ2-7; 9 nucleotides match TRBD1. The length of the CDR3 is 19 residues. J was trimmed by 3 bases and V by 0 bases; bases with no gene match: 15. Per the germline V gene, CDR1 is SGHDN and CDR2 is FVKESK. The CDR3 DNA reads TGTGCCAGCAGCCAAGAATTAGGTGGCGCCGGGACAGGGATCTACGAGCAGTACTTC. It is translated as CASSQELGGAGTGIYEQYF.

The J gene is TRBJ2-7, the V gene TRBV10-3; D is unclear. The CDR3 covers 14 residues. Germline CDR1 and CDR2: ENHRY and SYGVKD. Trimming removed 3 bases from V and 1 base from J, with 10 bases in between. CDR3 in amino acids: CAISDLADSYEQYF. CDR3 DNA: TGTGCCATCAGTGATCTGGCAGATTCCTACGAGCAGTACTTC.

The rearrangement links TRBV19 to TRBJ2-1, with TRBD2 as a possible D gene (6 bases). Trimming stripped 5 bases from V and 5 bases from J, with 10 bases between. The germline CDR1 and CDR2 sequences are LNHDA and SQIVND (reference sequence). This CDR3 is 13 amino acids long. The CDR3 is CASSLGTHNEQFF. CDR3 coding DNA: TGTGCCAGTAGTTTAGGGACTCACAATGAGCAGTTCTTC.

The CDR3 nucleotides read TGCAGCGTTGTTTCGGGGGTCACTGAAGCTTTCTTT. Translating it yields CSVVSGVTEAFF. The rearrangement links TRBV29-1 to TRBJ1-1; TRBD1 might be the D (5 bases). The ends were cut back, 4 bases at V and 4 bases at J, with 10 bases in the middle. Germline V CDR1 and CDR2: SQVTM, ANQGSEA. CDR3 length equals 12 residues.

The gene calls are TRBV28 and TRBJ2-7, with TRBD1 identical over 10 bases. The germline CDR1 and CDR2 sequences are MDHEN and SYDVKM. The V and J ends lost 5 bases and 6 bases, in that order; junction bases with no gene match: 10. The length of the CDR3 is 15 residues. The CDR3 reads CASSRLTGTGVEQYF. The CDR3 nucleotides are TGTGCCAGCAGTCGCCTCACAGGGACAGGGGTCGAGCAGTACTTC.

The chain recombines TRBV7-9 with TRBJ2-3; a possible D gene is TRBD1 (6 bases). The CDR3 runs to 17 residues. Per germline, CDR1 SEHNR and CDR2 FQNEAQ (reference sequence). V shed 6 bases and J shed 0 bases, with 19 bases lying between them. The CDR3 loop is CASRGTDRIISTDTQYF. The CDR3 DNA is TGTGCCAGCAGGGGAACAGACAGGATCATTAGCACAGATACGCAGTATTTT.

This rearrangement joins TRBV6-6 to TRBJ2-7; TRBD2 is a possible D gene (6 bases). CDR1 is MNHNY, CDR2 SVGAGI, per germline (reference sequence). The length of the CDR3 is 14 residues. This chain's CDR3 is CASERGGSSYEQYF. The DNA for the CDR3 is TGTGCGTCCGAACGCGGAGGGAGCTCCTACGAGCAGTACTTC.

The chain employs TRBV7-9 and TRBJ2-5; D perhaps matches TRBD2 (6 bases). Germline V gives CDR1 SEHNR, CDR2 FQNEAQ (reference sequence). The V end was cut by 5 bases, the J end by 4 bases, with 17 bases between. This CDR3 contains 15 residues. CDR3 region: CASSDLGQGGETQYF. The CDR3 DNA reads TGTGCCAGCAGCGACCTGGGGCAGGGAGGAGAGACCCAGTACTTC. Based on the CDR3 plus reference TRBV7-9 and TRBJ2-5, the full variable domain is DTGVSQNPRHKITKRGQNVTFRCDPISEHNRLYWYRQTLGQGPEFLTYFQNEAQLEKSRLLSDRFSAERPKGSFSTLEIQRTEQGDSAMYLCASSDLGQGGETQYFGPGTRLLVL.

The V call is TRBV6-6, the J call TRBJ2-7, with 9 positions matching TRBD1. The CDR3 has 14 amino acids. CDR1 MNHNY and CDR2 SVGAGI come from the germline V gene (reference sequence). J was trimmed by 4 bases and V by 6 bases; bases with no gene match: 7. The DNA of the CDR3 is TGTGCCAGCAGCATACAGGGGGCTCTTTACGAGCAGTACTTC. Protein: CASSIQGALYEQYF.

V is TRBV19 and J is TRBJ1-4; the D gene is possibly TRBD1 (6 bases). The CDR3 contains 20 residues. Germline V CDR1 and CDR2: LNHDA, SQIVND (reference sequence). The V end was cut by 5 bases, the J end by 0 bases, with 25 bases between. In nucleotides, the CDR3 is TGTGCCAGTAGTGTAGCGAGCGGACAGCCCGGACCATCAACTAATGAAAAACTGTTTTTT. Translated, it gives CASSVASGQPGPSTNEKLFF.

The chain joins TRBV7-9 to TRBJ2-2; a weak D match, TRBD1 (6 bases). Germline V gene data show CDR1 as SEHNR and CDR2 as FQNEAQ (reference sequence). Trimming took 10 bases from V and 2 from J, leaving 23 bases between them. The CDR3 is 17 residues long. CDR3 sequence: CATAFQLSGQNTGELFF. CDR3 bases: TGTGCCACCGCGTTTCAACTCTCGGGACAAAACACCGGGGAGCTGTTTTTT.

The DNA for the CDR3 is TGTGCCAGCATCAGAGGCAGGGTACTACAGCCCCAGCATTTT. Its translation: CASIRGRVLQPQHF. The V call is TRBV5-8, the J call TRBJ1-5, with a weak D call TRBD1 (5 bases). This CDR3 region has 14 residues. V lost 6 bases and J lost 7, with 17 bases in between. CDR1 SGHTS and CDR2 YDEGEE come from the germline V gene.

The chain joins TRBV27 to TRBJ2-7; D call uncertain. Trimming took off 5 bases at V and 4 bases at J, with 15 bases between the two ends. The germline V gene encodes CDR1 MNHEY and CDR2 SMNVEV (reference sequence). CDR3 size: 14 residues. The CDR3 sequence is CASSPSSVSYEQYF. The CDR3 DNA sequence: TGTGCCAGCAGTCCAAGTTCTGTGTCTTACGAGCAGTACTTC.

The chain links TRBV5-5 to TRBJ1-5; TRBD1 matches at 8 bases. The CDR3 consists of 15 residues. J lost 3 bases, V lost 0 bases, and 2 bases had no gene match. Germline V CDR1 and CDR2: SGHKS, YYEKEE (reference sequence). The CDR3 protein is CASSLGQGFNQPQHF. CDR3 DNA: TGTGCCAGCAGCTTGGGACAGGGGTTCAATCAGCCCCAGCATTTT.